This TCR beta chain was recovered during a study of graft-versus-host responses after intestinal transplantation. This CDR3 comprises 15 residues. Germline V gene data show CDR1 as SGHDT and CDR2 as YYEEEE. Trimming stripped 3 bases from V and 2 bases from J, with 15 bases between. The protocol was immunoSEQ multiplex PCR, while the TCRdb copy is restricted to in-frame clones and leaves out a portion. This table has more than 90,000 clones, around nine tenths appearing once. In regard to this clone: Its cognate antigen is unknown.

The sequencing used unstimulated CD4+ T cells sorted from spleen or lymph node cells, collected before transplant. The chain uses TRBV5-6 and TRBJ2-7; D might be TRBD1 (6 bases). This sequence was found in a human donor who was the organ donor for an intestinal transplant. CDR3 amino acids: CASSSWDTGTYEQYF. The DNA of the CDR3 is TGTGCCAGCAGCTCCTGGGACACTGGGACCTACGAGCAGTACTTC.